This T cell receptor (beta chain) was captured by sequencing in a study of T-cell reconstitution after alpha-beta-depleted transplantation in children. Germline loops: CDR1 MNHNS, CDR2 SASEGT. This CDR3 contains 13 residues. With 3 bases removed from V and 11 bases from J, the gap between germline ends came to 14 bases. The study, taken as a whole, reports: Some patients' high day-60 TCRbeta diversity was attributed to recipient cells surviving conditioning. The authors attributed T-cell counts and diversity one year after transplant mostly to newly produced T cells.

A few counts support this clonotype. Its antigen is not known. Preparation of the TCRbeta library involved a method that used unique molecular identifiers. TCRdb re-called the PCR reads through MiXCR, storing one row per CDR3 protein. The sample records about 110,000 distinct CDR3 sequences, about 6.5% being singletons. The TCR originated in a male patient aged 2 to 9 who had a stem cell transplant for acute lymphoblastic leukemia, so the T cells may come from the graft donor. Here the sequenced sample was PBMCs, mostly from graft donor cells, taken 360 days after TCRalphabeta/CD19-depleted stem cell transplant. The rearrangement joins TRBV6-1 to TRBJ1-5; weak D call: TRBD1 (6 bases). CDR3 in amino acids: CASSEGRGPTQHF. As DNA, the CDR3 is TGTGCCAGCAGTGAGGGCAGGGGCCCCACCCAGCATTTT.